This TCR beta chain was recovered during a study of CD8 T cells in Susac syndrome. With V trimmed by 6 bases and J by 7 bases, 11 bases remained unmatched. The CDR3 has 15 residues. RNA in amounts of roughly 0.5 to 1 ug was reverse transcribed with random hexamers. TCR beta CDR3 was amplified by immunoSEQ covering 54 Vbeta and 13 Jbeta. TCRdb called the immunoSEQ multiplex PCR reads again in MiXCR, with one record for every CDR3 protein. The sample holds fewer than 350,000 distinct CDR3 sequences, roughly nine tenths seen once. CD8+ and CD4+ T cells from blood underwent TCR beta sequencing, which was carried out in a high-throughput format. The patients who served as multiple sclerosis controls were treatment-naive and had stable or active relapsing-remitting disease that fulfilled the revised McDonald criteria. FACS enriched CD8+ TEMRA cells, while bulk CD8+ and CD4+ were negatively isolated.

The receptor's source is a human donor with multiple sclerosis. The chain couples TRBV12-3 or TRBV12-4 to TRBJ2-1; the match to TRBD2 covers 8 bases. Source material: CD4+ T cells from PBMCs. Written as DNA, the CDR3 is TGTGCCAGCAGCAGCGGGGGCGCCATATTAAATGAGCAGTTCTTC. Its translation is CASSSGGAILNEQFF.